The following is a T cell receptor (beta chain) sequence with its context. Its target is not known. This sample is drawn from a study of cytomegalovirus exposure and HLA in healthy donors. In the PCR, 60 Vbeta and 13 Jbeta primers were used. The method was immunoSEQ multiplex PCR; TCRdb's version includes in-frame clones alone and lacks a portion of them. The data hold about 150,000 clones, with over 55% observed a single time. Points from the study as a whole: One later analysis reportedly identified an Asian-associated ancestry cluster that showed fewer N-insertions than the approximately 700-donor mean. Some TCR beta chains (about 170 of them) were listed as cytomegalovirus-associated.

Germline V gives CDR1 SEHNR, CDR2 FQNEAQ (reference sequence). The J segment lost 2 bases and the V segment lost 5 bases, leaving 10 bases of the junction unmatched. The CDR3 is 16 residues long. The sample comprised PBMCs. The chain couples TRBV7-9 to TRBJ2-3, with 7 bases matching TRBD1. This receptor was identified in a man aged 40-55 years in good health and CMV-seronegative. CDR3 nucleotides: TGTGCCAGCAGCCATTGGGACAGCATTTACACAGATACGCAGTATTTT. Translating gives CASSHWDSIYTDTQYF.